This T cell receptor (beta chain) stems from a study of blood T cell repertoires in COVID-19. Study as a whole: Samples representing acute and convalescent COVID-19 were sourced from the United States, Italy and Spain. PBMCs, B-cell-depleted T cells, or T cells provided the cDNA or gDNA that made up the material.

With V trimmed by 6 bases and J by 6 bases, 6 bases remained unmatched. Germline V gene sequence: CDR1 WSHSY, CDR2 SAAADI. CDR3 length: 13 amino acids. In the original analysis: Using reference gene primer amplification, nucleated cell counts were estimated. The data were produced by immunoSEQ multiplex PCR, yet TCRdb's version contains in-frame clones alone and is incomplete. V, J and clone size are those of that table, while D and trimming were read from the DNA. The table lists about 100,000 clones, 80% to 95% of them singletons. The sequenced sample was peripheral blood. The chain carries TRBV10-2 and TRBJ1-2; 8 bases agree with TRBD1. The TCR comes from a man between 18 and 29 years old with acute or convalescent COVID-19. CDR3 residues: CASRPDRVNGYTF. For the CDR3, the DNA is TGCGCCAGCAGGCCGGACAGGGTTAATGGCTACACCTTC.